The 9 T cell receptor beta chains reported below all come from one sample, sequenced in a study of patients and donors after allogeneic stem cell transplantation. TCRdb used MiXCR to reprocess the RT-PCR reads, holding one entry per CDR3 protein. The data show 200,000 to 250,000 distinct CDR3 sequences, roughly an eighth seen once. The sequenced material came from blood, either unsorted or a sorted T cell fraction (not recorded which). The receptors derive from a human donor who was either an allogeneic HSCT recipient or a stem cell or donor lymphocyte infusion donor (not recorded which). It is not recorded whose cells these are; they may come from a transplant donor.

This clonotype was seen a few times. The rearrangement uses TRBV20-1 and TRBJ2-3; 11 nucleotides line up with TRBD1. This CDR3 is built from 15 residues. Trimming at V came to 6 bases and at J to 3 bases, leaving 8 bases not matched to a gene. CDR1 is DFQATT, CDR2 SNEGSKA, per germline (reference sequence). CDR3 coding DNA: TGCAGTGCCGAAACCGGACAGGGGGCAACAGATACGCAGTATTTT. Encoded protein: CSAETGQGATDTQYF.

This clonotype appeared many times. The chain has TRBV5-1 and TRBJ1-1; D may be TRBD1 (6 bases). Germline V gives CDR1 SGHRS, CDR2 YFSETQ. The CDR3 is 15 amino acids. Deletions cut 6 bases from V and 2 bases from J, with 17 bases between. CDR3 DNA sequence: TGCGCCAGCATCATGGAGGGGGGGAGAAACACTGAAGCTTTCTTT. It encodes CASIMEGGRNTEAFF.

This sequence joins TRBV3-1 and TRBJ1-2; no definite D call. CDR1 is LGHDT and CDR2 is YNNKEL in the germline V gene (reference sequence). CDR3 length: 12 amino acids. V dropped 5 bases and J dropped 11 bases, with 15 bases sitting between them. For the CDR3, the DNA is TGTGCCAGCAGCGGGCGGCCCGAGAGGTACACCTTC. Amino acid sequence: CASSGRPERYTF.

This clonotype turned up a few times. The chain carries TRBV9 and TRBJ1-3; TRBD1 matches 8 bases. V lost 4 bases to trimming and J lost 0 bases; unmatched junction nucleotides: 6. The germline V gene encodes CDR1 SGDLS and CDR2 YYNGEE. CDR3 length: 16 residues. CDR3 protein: CASSFYDRGSGNTIYF. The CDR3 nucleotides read TGTGCCAGCAGCTTCTACGACAGGGGCTCTGGAAACACCATATATTTT.

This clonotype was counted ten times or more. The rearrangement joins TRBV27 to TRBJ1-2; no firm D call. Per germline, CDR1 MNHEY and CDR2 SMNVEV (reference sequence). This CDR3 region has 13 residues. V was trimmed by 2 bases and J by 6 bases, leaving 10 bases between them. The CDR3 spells CASSLIGSNGYTF. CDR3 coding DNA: TGTGCCAGCAGTTTAATAGGGAGTAATGGCTACACCTTC.

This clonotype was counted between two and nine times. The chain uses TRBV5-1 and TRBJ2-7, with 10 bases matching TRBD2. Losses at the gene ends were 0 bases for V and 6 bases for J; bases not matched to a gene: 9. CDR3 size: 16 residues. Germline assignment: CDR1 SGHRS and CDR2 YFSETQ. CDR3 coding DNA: TGCGCCAGCAGCTTGGCCGGAGCGGGAGGGTCGCGCGAGCAGTACTTC. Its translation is CASSLAGAGGSREQYF.

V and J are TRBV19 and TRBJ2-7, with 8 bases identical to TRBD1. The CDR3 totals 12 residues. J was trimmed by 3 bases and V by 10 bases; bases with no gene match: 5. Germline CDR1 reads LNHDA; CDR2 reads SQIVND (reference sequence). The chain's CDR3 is CATRTGLYEQYF. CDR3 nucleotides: TGTGCCACCCGGACAGGGCTCTACGAGCAGTACTTC. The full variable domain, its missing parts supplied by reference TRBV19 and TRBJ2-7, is DGGITQSPKYLFRKEGQNVTLSCEQNLNHDAMYWYRQDPGQGLRLIYYSQIVNDFQKGDIAEGYSVSREKKESFPLTVTSAQKNPTAFYLCATRTGLYEQYFGPGTRLTVT.

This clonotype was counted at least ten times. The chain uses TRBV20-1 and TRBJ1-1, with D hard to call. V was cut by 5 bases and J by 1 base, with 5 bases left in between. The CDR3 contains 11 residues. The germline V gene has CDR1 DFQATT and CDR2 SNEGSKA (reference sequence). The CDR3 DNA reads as TGCAGTGCTGTGTGGAACACTGAAGCTTTCTTT. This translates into CSAVWNTEAFF.

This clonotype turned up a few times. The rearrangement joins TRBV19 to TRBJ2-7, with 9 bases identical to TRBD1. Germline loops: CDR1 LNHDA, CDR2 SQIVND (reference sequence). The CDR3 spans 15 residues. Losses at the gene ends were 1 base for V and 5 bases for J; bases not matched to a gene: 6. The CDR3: CASSIAQDRGHEQYF. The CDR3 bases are TGTGCCAGTAGTATAGCCCAGGACAGGGGCCACGAGCAGTACTTC.